These 3 T cell receptor beta chains share one sample of origin, sequenced in a study of blood T cells in healthy people across ages. Alongside a J-beta primer mix, a sample-barcoded 5' primer served in a second PCR lasting 7 to 11 cycles. TCRdb itself ran the 5' RACE reads through MiXCR, one entry per CDR3 protein. The repertoire consists of some 1.8 million distinct CDR3 sequences, with around 42% occurring once and the leading ten covering about 23%. The sample was blood. These receptors originate from a human donor in good health.

The rearrangement joins TRBV6-6 to TRBJ2-5, with a tentative D call TRBD2 (5 bases). The assigned J gene may be wrong: the sequence end matches TRBJ2-7 better. The CDR3 is 13 residues long. CDR1 is MNHNY, CDR2 SVGAGI, per germline (reference sequence). CDR3 DNA sequence: TGTGCCAGCAGAAAGGTAGGGAGCGGCGAGCAGTACTTC. Translating it yields CASRKVGSGEQYF.

This clonotype was counted a few times. The chain employs TRBV7-2 and TRBJ2-3, with 9 bases fitting TRBD1. Germline loops: CDR1 SGHTA, CDR2 FQGNSA. The junction had 10 bases not matched to a gene; V was cut back by 4 bases and J by 5 bases. The CDR3 consists of 16 residues. The DNA for the CDR3 is TGTGCCAGCAGCTCCCCTCCGGGACAGGGATTAGATACGCAGTATTTT. Its translation is CASSSPPGQGLDTQYF. The variable domain in full, completed from reference TRBV7-2 and TRBJ2-3, reads GAGVSQSPSNKVTEKGKDVELRCDPISGHTALYWYRQSLGQGLEFLIYFQGNSAPDKSGLPSDRFSAERTGGSVSTLTIQRTQQEDSAVYLCASSSPPGQGLDTQYFGPGTRLTVL.

This clonotype was counted once. The gene calls are TRBV29-1 and TRBJ2-3, with D possibly TRBD2 on 7 matching bases. Germline V lookup: CDR1 SQVTM, CDR2 ANQGSEA. V lost 0 bases, J lost 6 bases, and 16 bases lay in between. The CDR3 is made up of 15 amino acids. The CDR3 region has the DNA TGCAGCGTTGAAGAGCCCCGGGGGGCAAGGGATACGCAGTATTTT. The encoded protein is CSVEEPRGARDTQYF.